A selection of T cell receptor beta chains follows, all from one sample in a study of cytomegalovirus exposure and HLA in healthy donors. The table came from immunoSEQ multiplex PCR; TCRdb's copy has only in-frame clones and leaves some out. The repertoire holds about 160,000 clones, with 60% to 80% as singletons. The specimen sequenced was PBMCs. The receptor source for this set is a woman aged 45-65 years in good health and CMV-seropositive. Both conserved end residues are part of each CDR3. The D gene is left open where the match is weak. Rows give clone size only sometimes, using once, few, many, or a class for an expanded clone.

v_gene: TRBV7-9; d_gene: NA; j_gene: TRBJ2-1; abundance: NA; CDR3aa: CASSARGSSYNEQFF; CDR3nt: TGTGCCAGCAGCGCCCGGGGGAGCTCCTACAATGAGCAGTTCTTC
v_gene: TRBV19; d_gene: TRBD1; j_gene: TRBJ1-1; abundance: NA; CDR3aa: CASSTRDRGRGTEAFF; CDR3nt: TGTGCCAGTAGTACCCGGGACAGGGGGAGAGGGACTGAAGCTTTCTTT
v_gene: TRBV5-1; d_gene: TRBD2; j_gene: TRBJ2-3; abundance: NA; CDR3aa: CASASGSSASTDTQYF; CDR3nt: TGCGCCAGCGCTAGCGGGTCGAGTGCTAGCACAGATACGCAGTATTTT
v_gene: TRBV6-1; d_gene: TRBD1; j_gene: TRBJ2-3; abundance: NA; CDR3aa: CASSELRGLTDTQYF; CDR3nt: TGTGCCAGCAGTGAACTGAGGGGGCTCACAGATACGCAGTATTTT
v_gene: TRBV5-6; d_gene: NA; j_gene: TRBJ1-5; abundance: NA; CDR3aa: CASSRGSVMPQHF; CDR3nt: TGTGCCAGCAGCCGAGGGTCGGTGATGCCCCAGCATTTT
v_gene: TRBV15; d_gene: TRBD1; j_gene: TRBJ1-2; abundance: NA; CDR3aa: CATSSRQGAGYTF; CDR3nt: TGTGCCACCAGCTCCAGACAGGGCGCTGGCTACACCTTC
v_gene: TRBV7-2; d_gene: TRBD1; j_gene: TRBJ1-1; abundance: NA; CDR3aa: CASSLAPQGWRGGYTEAFF; CDR3nt: TGTGCCAGCAGCTTAGCCCCACAGGGGTGGCGGGGGGGGTACACTGAAGCTTTCTTT
v_gene: TRBV5-1; d_gene: TRBD1; j_gene: TRBJ2-2; abundance: NA; CDR3aa: CASSSLQGPTGELFF; CDR3nt: TGCGCCAGCAGCTCGTTACAGGGGCCCACCGGGGAGCTGTTTTTT
v_gene: TRBV10-3; d_gene: TRBD2; j_gene: TRBJ2-1; abundance: NA; CDR3aa: CAISESLAGAIEQFF; CDR3nt: TGTGCCATCAGTGAGTCGCTAGCGGGAGCGATTGAGCAGTTCTTC
v_gene: TRBV6-5; d_gene: TRBD2; j_gene: TRBJ2-7; abundance: NA; CDR3aa: CASSWTSGTVPSEQYF; CDR3nt: TGTGCCAGCAGTTGGACTAGCGGGACCGTACCTTCCGAGCAGTACTTC
v_gene: TRBV7-2; d_gene: NA; j_gene: TRBJ1-1; abundance: NA; CDR3aa: CASSPPGATTGAAFF; CDR3nt: TGTGCCAGCAGCCCCCCCGGCGCGACGACAGGCGCAGCTTTCTTT
v_gene: TRBV5-1; d_gene: TRBD2; j_gene: TRBJ2-5; abundance: NA; CDR3aa: CATTLAGQETQYF; CDR3nt: TGCGCCACGACACTAGCGGGGCAAGAGACCCAGTACTTC
v_gene: TRBV18; d_gene: TRBD1; j_gene: TRBJ1-2; abundance: NA; CDR3aa: CASSRDRGLGYGYTF; CDR3nt: TGTGCCAGCTCACGGGACAGGGGGCTTGGCTATGGCTACACCTTC
v_gene: TRBV5-1; d_gene: TRBD2; j_gene: TRBJ2-1; abundance: NA; CDR3aa: CASSLTLAGLYNEQFF; CDR3nt: TGCGCCAGCAGCTTGACACTAGCGGGGCTCTACAATGAGCAGTTCTTC
v_gene: TRBV7-2; d_gene: NA; j_gene: TRBJ1-6; abundance: NA; CDR3aa: CASSYSTPYSPLHF; CDR3nt: TGTGCCAGCAGCTATTCTACGCCCTATTCACCCCTCCACTTT
v_gene: TRBV6-5; d_gene: TRBD2; j_gene: TRBJ2-7; abundance: NA; CDR3aa: CASSYEASGSYEQYF; CDR3nt: TGTGCCAGCAGTTACGAGGCTAGCGGGAGTTACGAGCAGTACTTC
v_gene: TRBV7-3; d_gene: TRBD1; j_gene: TRBJ1-2; abundance: NA; CDR3aa: CASSLNRDRYGYTF; CDR3nt: TGTGCCAGCAGCCTCAACCGGGACAGGTATGGCTACACCTTC
v_gene: TRBV7-6; d_gene: TRBD2; j_gene: TRBJ2-7; abundance: NA; CDR3aa: CASSSLAGYEQYF; CDR3nt: TGTGCCAGCAGCTCACTAGCGGGGTACGAGCAGTACTTC
v_gene: TRBV18; d_gene: TRBD1; j_gene: TRBJ2-1; abundance: NA; CDR3aa: CASSPRTGPYNEQFF; CDR3nt: TGTGCCAGCTCACCCCGGACAGGGCCCTACAATGAGCAGTTCTTC
v_gene: TRBV7-2; d_gene: TRBD1; j_gene: TRBJ1-1; abundance: NA; CDR3aa: CASSRMTGGAGTEAFF; CDR3nt: TGTGCCAGCAGTCGAATGACAGGGGGCGCGGGCACTGAAGCTTTCTTT
v_gene: TRBV28; d_gene: TRBD1; j_gene: TRBJ2-5; abundance: NA; CDR3aa: CASKGGAVTQYF; CDR3nt: TGTGCCAGCAAAGGGGGCGCGGTGACCCAGTACTTC
v_gene: TRBV6-6; d_gene: TRBD2; j_gene: TRBJ2-7; abundance: NA; CDR3aa: CASTNPGAGGVNEQYF; CDR3nt: TGTGCCAGCACCAATCCCGGGGCGGGAGGGGTAAACGAGCAGTACTTC
v_gene: TRBV27; d_gene: TRBD2; j_gene: TRBJ2-1; abundance: few; CDR3aa: CASSSSLLAGYNEQFF; CDR3nt: TGTGCCAGCAGTTCGTCGTTGCTAGCGGGATACAATGAGCAGTTCTTC
v_gene: TRBV18; d_gene: NA; j_gene: TRBJ2-7; abundance: NA; CDR3aa: CASSPRMRADEQYF; CDR3nt: TGTGCCAGCTCACCACGGATGAGGGCGGACGAGCAGTACTTC
v_gene: TRBV28; d_gene: TRBD1; j_gene: TRBJ1-5; abundance: NA; CDR3aa: CASRLDRGSNQPQHF; CDR3nt: TGTGCCAGCAGATTAGACAGGGGAAGCAATCAGCCCCAGCATTTT
v_gene: TRBV5-1; d_gene: TRBD1; j_gene: TRBJ2-2; abundance: NA; CDR3aa: CASSLQGAKTGELFF; CDR3nt: TGCGCCAGCAGCTTGCAGGGGGCGAAGACCGGGGAGCTGTTTTTT
v_gene: TRBV19; d_gene: TRBD1; j_gene: TRBJ2-3; abundance: NA; CDR3aa: CASSNRDRATDTQYF; CDR3nt: TGTGCCAGTAGTAACCGGGACAGGGCGACGGATACGCAGTATTTT
v_gene: TRBV18; d_gene: TRBD1; j_gene: TRBJ1-2; abundance: NA; CDR3aa: CASSPPSTGDGYTF; CDR3nt: TGTGCCAGCTCACCACCGTCAACAGGGGATGGCTACACCTTC
v_gene: TRBV29-1; d_gene: NA; j_gene: TRBJ1-1; abundance: NA; CDR3aa: CSVAGRDINTEAFF; CDR3nt: TGCAGCGTTGCAGGCAGGGACATTAACACTGAAGCTTTCTTT
v_gene: TRBV5-1; d_gene: TRBD1; j_gene: TRBJ2-3; abundance: NA; CDR3aa: CASSTQGEGDTQYF; CDR3nt: TGCGCCAGCTCGACACAGGGGGAAGGAGATACGCAGTATTTT
v_gene: TRBV10-1; d_gene: TRBD2; j_gene: TRBJ2-3; abundance: NA; CDR3aa: CASEGLAKVGDTQYF; CDR3nt: TGCGCCAGCGAGGGACTAGCGAAAGTGGGAGATACGCAGTATTTT
v_gene: TRBV6-1; d_gene: NA; j_gene: TRBJ1-3; abundance: few; CDR3aa: CASSVHRVSGNTIYF; CDR3nt: TGTGCCAGCAGCGTACACAGGGTTTCTGGAAACACCATATATTTT
v_gene: TRBV10-3; d_gene: TRBD2; j_gene: TRBJ2-3; abundance: NA; CDR3aa: CAIRDRERGSPTDTQYF; CDR3nt: TGTGCCATCAGGGACAGAGAGCGGGGGTCCCCCACAGATACGCAGTATTTT
v_gene: TRBV11-2; d_gene: TRBD1; j_gene: TRBJ2-3; abundance: NA; CDR3aa: CASSLRGTGTDTQYF; CDR3nt: TGTGCCAGCAGCTTACGTGGGACAGGGACAGATACGCAGTATTTT
v_gene: TRBV2; d_gene: NA; j_gene: TRBJ1-2; abundance: NA; CDR3aa: CASSGDSKGTLTVYGYTF; CDR3nt: TGTGCCAGCAGTGGGGACTCGAAGGGGACCCTTACTGTCTATGGCTACACCTTC
v_gene: TRBV5-5; d_gene: TRBD1; j_gene: TRBJ1-5; abundance: NA; CDR3aa: CASSLAFGTGVLQPQHF; CDR3nt: TGTGCCAGCAGCTTGGCCTTCGGGACAGGGGTCTTACAGCCCCAGCATTTT
v_gene: TRBV4-1; d_gene: NA; j_gene: TRBJ2-7; abundance: NA; CDR3aa: CASSQVAGNSYEQYF; CDR3nt: TGCGCCAGCAGCCAAGTTGCCGGGAACTCCTACGAGCAGTACTTC
v_gene: TRBV12-5; d_gene: TRBD1; j_gene: TRBJ2-7; abundance: few; CDR3aa: CASGWGQGAQEQYF; CDR3nt: TGTGCTAGTGGTTGGGGACAGGGGGCGCAGGAGCAGTACTTC
v_gene: TRBV11-2; d_gene: NA; j_gene: TRBJ1-1; abundance: NA; CDR3aa: CASNFRNLNTEAFF; CDR3nt: TGTGCCAGCAACTTCAGGAACTTGAACACTGAAGCTTTCTTT
v_gene: TRBV6-5; d_gene: NA; j_gene: TRBJ2-3; abundance: NA; CDR3aa: CASSYAGTSTDTQYF; CDR3nt: TGTGCCAGCAGTTACGCAGGGACTAGCACAGATACGCAGTATTTT
v_gene: TRBV7-9; d_gene: NA; j_gene: TRBJ2-1; abundance: medium-sized; CDR3aa: CASSRREEYEQFF; CDR3nt: TGTGCCAGCAGCCGGAGGGAAGAGTATGAGCAGTTCTTC
v_gene: TRBV14; d_gene: NA; j_gene: TRBJ1-3; abundance: NA; CDR3aa: CASSARGSGNTIYF; CDR3nt: TGTGCCAGCAGCGCGCGGGGGAGCGGAAACACCATATATTTT
v_gene: TRBV6-1; d_gene: TRBD1; j_gene: TRBJ1-2; abundance: NA; CDR3aa: CASSPGQSVYGYTF; CDR3nt: TGTGCCAGCAGTCCGGGACAGTCCGTCTATGGCTACACCTTC
v_gene: TRBV23-1; d_gene: NA; j_gene: TRBJ2-7; abundance: NA; CDR3aa: CASSQSGGLGGVYEQYF; CDR3nt: TGCGCCAGCAGTCAATCGGGGGGTTTGGGGGGTGTCTACGAGCAGTACTTC
v_gene: TRBV7-8; d_gene: NA; j_gene: TRBJ1-1; abundance: NA; CDR3aa: CASSSRMNTEAFF; CDR3nt: TGTGCCAGCAGCTCGCGCATGAACACTGAAGCTTTCTTT
v_gene: TRBV14; d_gene: TRBD2; j_gene: TRBJ2-7; abundance: NA; CDR3aa: CASSQGAAGEGEQYF; CDR3nt: TGTGCCAGCAGCCAAGGGGCAGCGGGAGAAGGGGAGCAGTACTTC
v_gene: TRBV30; d_gene: NA; j_gene: TRBJ2-1; abundance: NA; CDR3aa: CAWSKDSGGNEQFF; CDR3nt: TGTGCCTGGAGCAAAGACTCAGGGGGGAATGAGCAGTTCTTC
v_gene: TRBV9; d_gene: NA; j_gene: TRBJ2-5; abundance: NA; CDR3aa: CASSTMGGPGQETQYF; CDR3nt: TGTGCCAGCAGCACTATGGGGGGGCCAGGACAAGAGACCCAGTACTTC
v_gene: TRBV6-1; d_gene: NA; j_gene: TRBJ1-4; abundance: NA; CDR3aa: CAIKGQFKEKLFF; CDR3nt: TGTGCCATCAAAGGACAGTTTAAAGAAAAACTGTTTTTT
v_gene: TRBV4-1; d_gene: TRBD2; j_gene: TRBJ2-1; abundance: NA; CDR3aa: CASSHPNKGLNEQFF; CDR3nt: TGCGCCAGCAGCCACCCAAACAAGGGACTAAATGAGCAGTTCTTC
v_gene: TRBV5-1; d_gene: NA; j_gene: TRBJ2-3; abundance: NA; CDR3aa: CASSFSSADTQYF; CDR3nt: TGCGCCAGCAGCTTCTCTAGCGCAGATACGCAGTATTTT
v_gene: TRBV5-6; d_gene: TRBD1; j_gene: TRBJ1-2; abundance: NA; CDR3aa: CASSPKQGALGYGYTF; CDR3nt: TGTGCCAGCAGCCCTAAACAGGGGGCGTTGGGCTATGGCTACACCTTC
v_gene: TRBV4-3; d_gene: TRBD2; j_gene: TRBJ2-1; abundance: once; CDR3aa: CASSQDTLAVGEQFF; CDR3nt: TGCGCCAGCAGCCAAGATACACTAGCGGTGGGTGAGCAGTTCTTC